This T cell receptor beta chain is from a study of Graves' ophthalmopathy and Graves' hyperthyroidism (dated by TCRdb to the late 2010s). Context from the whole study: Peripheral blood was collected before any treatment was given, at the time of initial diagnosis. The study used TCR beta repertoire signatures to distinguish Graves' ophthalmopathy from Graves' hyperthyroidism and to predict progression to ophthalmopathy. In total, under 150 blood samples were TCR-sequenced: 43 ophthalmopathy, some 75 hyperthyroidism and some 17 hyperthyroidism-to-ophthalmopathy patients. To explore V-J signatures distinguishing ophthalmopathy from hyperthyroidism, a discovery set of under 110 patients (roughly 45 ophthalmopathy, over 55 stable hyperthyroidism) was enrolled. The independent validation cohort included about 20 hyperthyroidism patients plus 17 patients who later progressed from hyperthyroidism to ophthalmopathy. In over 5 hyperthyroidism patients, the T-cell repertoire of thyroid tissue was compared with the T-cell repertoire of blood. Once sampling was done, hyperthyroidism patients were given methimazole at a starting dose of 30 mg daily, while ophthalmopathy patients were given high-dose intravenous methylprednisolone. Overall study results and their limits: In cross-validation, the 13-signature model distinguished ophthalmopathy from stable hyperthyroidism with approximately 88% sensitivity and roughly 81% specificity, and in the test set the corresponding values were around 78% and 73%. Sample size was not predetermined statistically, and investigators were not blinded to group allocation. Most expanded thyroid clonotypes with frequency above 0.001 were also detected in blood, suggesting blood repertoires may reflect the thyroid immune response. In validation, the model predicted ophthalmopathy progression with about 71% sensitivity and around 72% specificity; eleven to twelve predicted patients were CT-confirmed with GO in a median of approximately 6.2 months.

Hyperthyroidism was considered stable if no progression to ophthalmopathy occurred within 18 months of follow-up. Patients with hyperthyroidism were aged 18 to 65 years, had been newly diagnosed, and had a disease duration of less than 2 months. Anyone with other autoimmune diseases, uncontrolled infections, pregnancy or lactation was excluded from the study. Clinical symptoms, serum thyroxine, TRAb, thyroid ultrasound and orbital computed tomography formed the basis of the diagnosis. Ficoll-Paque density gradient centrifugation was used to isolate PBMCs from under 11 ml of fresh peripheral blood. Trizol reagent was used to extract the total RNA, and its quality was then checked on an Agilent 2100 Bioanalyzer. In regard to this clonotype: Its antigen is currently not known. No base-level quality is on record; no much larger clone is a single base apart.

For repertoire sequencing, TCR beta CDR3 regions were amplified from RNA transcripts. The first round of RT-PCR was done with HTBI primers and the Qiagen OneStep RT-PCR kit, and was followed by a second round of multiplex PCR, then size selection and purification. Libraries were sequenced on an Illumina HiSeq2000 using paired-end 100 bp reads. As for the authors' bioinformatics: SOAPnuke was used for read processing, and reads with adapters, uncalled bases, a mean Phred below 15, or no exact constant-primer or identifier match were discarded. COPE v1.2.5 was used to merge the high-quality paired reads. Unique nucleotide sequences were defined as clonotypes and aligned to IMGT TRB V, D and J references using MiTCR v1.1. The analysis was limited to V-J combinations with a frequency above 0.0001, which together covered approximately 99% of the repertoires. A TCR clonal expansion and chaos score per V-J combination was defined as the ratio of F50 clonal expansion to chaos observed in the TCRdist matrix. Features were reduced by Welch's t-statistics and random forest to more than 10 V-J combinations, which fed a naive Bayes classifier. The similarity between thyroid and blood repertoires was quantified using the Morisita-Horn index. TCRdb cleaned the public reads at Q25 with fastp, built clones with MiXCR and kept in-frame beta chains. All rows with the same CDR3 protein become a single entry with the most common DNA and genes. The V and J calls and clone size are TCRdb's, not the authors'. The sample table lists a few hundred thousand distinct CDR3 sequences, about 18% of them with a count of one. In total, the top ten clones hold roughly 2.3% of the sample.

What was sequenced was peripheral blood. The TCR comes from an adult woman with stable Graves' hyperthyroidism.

CDR3 sequence: CATSTRLGGEAEAFF. Here is the DNA: TGTGCCACCAGCACCCGACTGGGGGGTGAGGCTGAAGCTTTCTTT. The chain is encoded by TRBV15 joined to TRBJ1-1; D gene: possibly TRBD1, on 5 matching bases. The CDR3 covers 15 residues, taking in both the cysteine and the phenylalanine. The retained sequence is limited to the CDR3, 45 bases, with the frame set at the first base. CDR1 LNHNV and CDR2 YYDKDF were looked up in the germline V gene (reference sequence). V is reduced by 4 bases and J by 6 bases, leaving a spacing of 18 bases between them.